One sample yielded the 30 T cell receptor beta chains listed below, sequenced in a study of T cell repertoires in ileal Crohn's disease (dated by TCRdb to between 2018 and 2020). Library preparation was by the immunoSEQ multiplex PCR assay. TCRdb holds this immuneACCESS table with in-frame rearrangements only. Some clones are missing; in checked studies, unresolved V genes explain under half, and the rest has no known cause. The sample includes 15,000 to 20,000 clones, with roughly two thirds observed a single time. The ten largest clones represent 5% to 5.5% of the sample. Sequenced: ileal tissue. These receptors originate from an adult with Crohn's disease.

This clone was counted a few times. This sequence joins TRBV27 and TRBJ1-5, with 7 bases identical to TRBD1. The CDR3 extends over 16 amino acids. Trimming took 6 bases from V and 0 from J; bases not matched to a gene: 8. Germline V lookup: CDR1 MNHEY, CDR2 SMNVEV (reference sequence). The CDR3 DNA reads as TGTGCCAGCAGCCGTGGGACAGTTTATAGCAATCAGCCCCAGCATTTT. Translation gives CASSRGTVYSNQPQHF.

This clone has just a few counts. The chain links TRBV5-6 to TRBJ1-2; D uncertain. Trimming took 1 base from V and 8 from J, leaving 6 bases between them. The V gene's germline CDR1 is SGHDT and CDR2 YYEEEE. This CDR3 has 11 amino acids. The CDR3 spells CASSLSGGYTF. The CDR3 DNA follows: TGTGCCAGCAGCTTGAGCGGCGGCTACACCTTC.

The chain has TRBV6-4 and TRBJ2-3; TRBD2 matches at 11 bases. V lost 4 bases, J lost 4 bases, and 16 bases stayed unmatched. CDR1 MRHNA and CDR2 SNTAGT come from the germline V gene. The CDR3 covers 19 residues. The CDR3 DNA reads as TGTGCCAGCAGTGTTTCCCCCTTAGCGGGAGGGCCGACTGCAGATACGCAGTATTTT. Translation gives CASSVSPLAGGPTADTQYF.

The chain joins TRBV6-1 to TRBJ2-2, with 7 bases matching TRBD2. The CDR3 contains 15 residues. V lost 1 base to trimming and J lost 4 bases; unmatched junction nucleotides: 3. The V gene's germline CDR1 is MNHNS and CDR2 SASEGT. The CDR3 coding sequence is TGTGCCAGCAGTGAAGAGGCTAGCGGCACCGGGGAGCTGTTTTTT. Its translation: CASSEEASGTGELFF.

The chain recombines TRBV2 with TRBJ2-7; D gene ambiguous. The CDR3 loop spans 12 amino acids. CDR1 is SNHLY and CDR2 is FYNNEI in the germline V gene. V was trimmed by 2 bases and J by 4 bases, leaving 6 bases between them. The CDR3 here is CASSERVYEQYF. CDR3 sequence (DNA): TGTGCCAGCAGTGAAAGAGTATACGAGCAGTACTTC.

Concerning this clone itself: The sample contains more than one DNA sequence encoding this CDR3. The V and J genes are TRBV9 and TRBJ2-5, with 10 bases identical to TRBD2. This CDR3 contains 16 residues. Per the germline V gene, CDR1 is SGDLS and CDR2 is YYNGEE. J gave up 5 bases and V 0 bases, and 7 bases lay outside the gene matches. The DNA of the CDR3 is TGTGCCAGCAGCGTAGGGGCTAGCGGGGGAGGGGAGACCCAGTACTTC. Translated, it gives CASSVGASGGGETQYF.

The rearrangement joins TRBV6-1 to TRBJ2-7; D is ambiguous. This CDR3 is 15 amino acids long. The ends were cut back, 1 base at V and 6 bases at J, with 16 bases in the middle. Germline assignment: CDR1 MNHNS and CDR2 SASEGT. CDR3 sequence reads: CASSEEEFFRSEQYF. The CDR3 DNA reads TGTGCCAGCAGTGAAGAGGAGTTTTTCCGGTCCGAGCAGTACTTC.

To note about this clone: Distinct nucleotide sequences in the sample also encode this CDR3. This chain connects TRBV5-1 to TRBJ1-1, with D perhaps TRBD1 (5 bases). The CDR3 sequence is 14 residues long. Germline V gene lookup returns CDR1 SGHRS and CDR2 YFSETQ. Trimming shortened V by 0 bases and J by 1 base, and 7 bases separated the two germline ends. DNA of the CDR3: TGCGCCAGCAGCTTGGGGGGCAAGAACACTGAAGCTTTCTTT. It yields the protein CASSLGGKNTEAFF.

The chain links TRBV5-1 to TRBJ2-7; 10 nucleotides agree with TRBD1. Germline-derived CDR1 and CDR2 are SGHRS and YFSETQ. This CDR3 spans 17 amino acids. With V trimmed by 0 bases and J by 3 bases, 9 bases remained unmatched. CDR3 amino acids: CASSLAGQGDHLYEQYF. CDR3 in DNA: TGCGCCAGCAGCTTGGCCGGACAGGGGGACCACCTCTACGAGCAGTACTTC. Combining the CDR3 with reference TRBV5-1 and TRBJ2-7 gives the whole variable domain KAGVTQTPRYLIKTRGQQVTLSCSPISGHRSVSWYQQTPGQGLQFLFEYFSETQRNKGNFPGRFSGRQFSNSRSEMNVSTLELGDSALYLCASSLAGQGDHLYEQYFGPGTRLTVT.

The chain recombines TRBV2 with TRBJ1-5, with 9 bases fitting TRBD1. CDR3 size: 14 residues. V lost 4 bases, J lost 5 bases, and 3 bases stayed unmatched. The V gene's germline CDR1 is SNHLY and CDR2 FYNNEI. CDR3 nucleotides: TGTGCCAGCAGTGGGGACAGGGCCGATCAGCCCCAGCATTTT. It yields the protein CASSGDRADQPQHF.

The CDR3 nucleotides are TGTGCCAGCAGTCCGACACGGGTCGGGGAGGGCTACACCTTC. Its translation: CASSPTRVGEGYTF. The J gene is TRBJ1-2, the V gene TRBV6-5; no definite D call. The CDR3 length is 14 residues. CDR1 MNHEY and CDR2 SVGAGI come from the germline V gene. Trimming took 5 bases from V and 8 from J, leaving 18 bases between them.

The CDR3 region has the DNA TGTGCCAGCAGGCGAGCGGGAGGGATTGATGAGCAGTTCTTC. Amino acids: CASRRAGGIDEQFF. V gene TRBV6-5 combines with J gene TRBJ2-1; TRBD2 aligns across 10 bases. The CDR3 length is 14 residues. After removal of 6 bases from V and 8 bases from J, the junction contained 7 bases not matched to a gene. Per germline, CDR1 MNHEY and CDR2 SVGAGI.

This chain connects TRBV5-4 to TRBJ2-3; TRBD2 aligns across 12 bases. Germline V lookup: CDR1 SGHNT, CDR2 YYREEE (reference sequence). The CDR3 extends over 16 amino acids. V trimming: 4 bases; J trimming: 5 bases; junction bases outside the gene matches: 8. The CDR3 region is CASSQRLAGAIDTQYF. CDR3 nucleotide sequence: TGTGCCAGCAGCCAGAGACTAGCGGGAGCTATAGATACGCAGTATTTT.

The chain combines TRBV30 with TRBJ2-7; TRBD2 agrees at 7 bases. Germline-derived CDR1 and CDR2 are GTSNPN and SVGIG (reference sequence). The CDR3 consists of 13 residues. V trimming: 0 bases; J trimming: 6 bases; junction bases outside the gene matches: 5. CDR3 nucleotide sequence: TGTGCCTGGAGTGTAGGAAGGACTAGCGAGCAGTACTTC. It yields the protein CAWSVGRTSEQYF.

About this clone: Other nucleotide sequences in the sample specify the same CDR3. The J gene is TRBJ2-7, the V gene TRBV5-1, with 11 bases fitting TRBD1. Trimming took 0 bases from V and 5 from J; bases not matched to a gene: 4. Germline V gene sequence: CDR1 SGHRS, CDR2 YFSETQ. This CDR3 has 15 residues. The CDR3 here is CASSLAGTGGDEQYF. As DNA, the CDR3 is TGCGCCAGCAGCTTGGCCGGGACAGGGGGAGACGAGCAGTACTTC. Looking up the rest from reference TRBV5-1 and TRBJ2-7 gives the full variable domain: KAGVTQTPRYLIKTRGQQVTLSCSPISGHRSVSWYQQTPGQGLQFLFEYFSETQRNKGNFPGRFSGRQFSNSRSEMNVSTLELGDSALYLCASSLAGTGGDEQYFGPGTRLTVT.

This clone appeared a single time. This chain connects TRBV19 to TRBJ2-1; TRBD2 aligns across 7 bases. V was pared by 1 base and J by 0 bases, with 6 bases of the junction left unmatched. The CDR3 contains 17 residues. Germline V gene lookup returns CDR1 LNHDA and CDR2 SQIVND (reference sequence). Here the CDR3 DNA reads TGTGCCAGTAGTATAGGTACCCCGGGGGGCTCCTACAATGAGCAGTTCTTC. Translated: CASSIGTPGGSYNEQFF.

V gene TRBV19 combines with J gene TRBJ1-5; perhaps TRBD1 as D (6 bases). Germline V gene sequence: CDR1 LNHDA, CDR2 SQIVND (reference sequence). Trimming stripped 3 bases from V and 3 bases from J, with 12 bases between. This CDR3 comprises 15 residues. CDR3 nucleotide sequence: TGTGCCAGTAGTATCACAGGGTGGGCCAATCAGCCCCAGCATTTT. It is translated as CASSITGWANQPQHF.

This clone was seen more than once but under ten times. This sequence joins TRBV6-1 and TRBJ1-5; TRBD1 matches 7 bases. With V trimmed by 1 base and J by 2 bases, 5 bases remained unmatched. CDR3 length: 16 amino acids. Germline values: CDR1 MNHNS, CDR2 SASEGT. The CDR3 loop reads CASSEGEGGGNQPQHF. For the CDR3, the DNA is TGTGCCAGCAGTGAAGGAGAAGGGGGCGGCAATCAGCCCCAGCATTTT.

The V gene is TRBV18, the J gene TRBJ2-5; D may be TRBD2 (5 bases). V lost 4 bases and J lost 5, with 8 bases in between. Looked up from germline, CDR1 is KGHSH and CDR2 is LQKENI. The CDR3 extends over 12 amino acids. The DNA for the CDR3 is TGTGCCAGCTCACTTAGGGAGGAGACCCAGTACTTC. This codes for CASSLREETQYF.

The chain joins TRBV11-1 to TRBJ2-5, with D perhaps matching TRBD2 (5 bases). The CDR3 length is 15 residues. Trimming took 2 bases from V and 3 from J, leaving 13 bases between them. Per germline, CDR1 SGHAT and CDR2 FQDESV (reference sequence). CDR3 nucleotides: TGTGCCAGCAGCTTATTTGCGGGCTACAAAGAGACCCAGTACTTC. Residues: CASSLFAGYKETQYF.

The CDR3 here is CASSVGVGSSGYGYTF. Here the CDR3 DNA reads TGTGCCAGCAGCGTAGGCGTAGGGAGTTCGGGCTATGGCTACACCTTC. The gene calls are TRBV9 and TRBJ1-2; D ambiguous. Trimming left V 0 bases short and J 4 bases short, with 16 bases between. Germline CDR1 reads SGDLS; CDR2 reads YYNGEE. The CDR3 contains 16 residues.

This clone appeared a few times. V is TRBV2 and J is TRBJ2-1; 9 bases are a match to TRBD2. The germline V gene encodes CDR1 SNHLY and CDR2 FYNNEI. V trimming: 4 bases; J trimming: 4 bases; junction bases outside the gene matches: 2. This CDR3 contains 14 residues. This CDR3 reads CASSGGREYNEQFF. The CDR3 coding sequence is TGTGCCAGCAGTGGCGGGAGGGAGTACAATGAGCAGTTCTTC.

As concerns this clone: Other DNA sequences in this specimen translate into the identical CDR3. The chain recombines TRBV27 with TRBJ1-2; D might be TRBD1 (6 bases). The CDR3 extends over 13 amino acids. The V gene's germline CDR1 is MNHEY and CDR2 SMNVEV (reference sequence). V shed 5 bases and J shed 1 base, with 8 bases lying between them. The CDR3 coding sequence is TGTGCCAGCAGTCCAGGGGTTAACTATGGCTACACCTTC. Its translation is CASSPGVNYGYTF.

The genes are TRBV28 and TRBJ1-2, with D possibly TRBD1 on 6 matching bases. The CDR3 contains 12 residues. Germline lookup yields CDR1 MDHEN and CDR2 SYDVKM. V lost 5 bases, J lost 7 bases, and 11 bases lay in between. The CDR3 coding sequence is TGTGCCAGCAGTCCCACAGGGTTTGGCTACACCTTC. Its translation: CASSPTGFGYTF.

This clone was observed a handful of times. The J gene is TRBJ2-1, the V gene TRBV9, with D tentatively TRBD2 (6 bases). V lost 3 bases and J 1 base, leaving 17 bases between the germline ends. Germline assignment: CDR1 SGDLS and CDR2 YYNGEE. The CDR3 runs 17 residues. CDR3 nucleotides: TGTGCCAGCAGCGAGGAGAACGGGAGAAGGTCCTACAATGAGCAGTTCTTC. It yields the protein CASSEENGRRSYNEQFF.

This clone occurred once. The rearrangement uses TRBV6-5 and TRBJ2-7; 9 positions agree with TRBD1. The CDR3 contains 15 residues. Germline loops: CDR1 MNHEY, CDR2 SVGAGI. V shed 7 bases, J shed 1 base, and the junction held 8 bases outside the gene matches. The CDR3: CASKSGQGLSYEQYF. The CDR3 nucleotides read TGTGCCAGCAAATCGGGACAGGGCCTATCCTACGAGCAGTACTTC.

The chain is built from TRBV14 and TRBJ1-1; D is possibly TRBD1 (5 bases). The germline gives CDR1 SGHDN, CDR2 FVKESK. V lost 4 bases, J lost 3 bases, and 21 bases lay in between. This CDR3 region has 17 residues. Written as DNA, the CDR3 is TGTGCCAGCAGCCCAGGACCAGGCGACCCGGGGGACACTGAAGCTTTCTTT. Encoded protein: CASSPGPGDPGDTEAFF.

The rearrangement links TRBV10-3 to TRBJ2-1; D possibly corresponds to TRBD2 (5 bases). V was cut by 7 bases and J by 8 bases, with 9 bases left in between. The CDR3 has 11 residues. Germline-derived CDR1 and CDR2 are ENHRY and SYGVKD. CDR3: CAITSRYEQFF. In nucleotides, the CDR3 is TGTGCCATCACTAGCAGGTATGAGCAGTTCTTC.

The chain has TRBV6-4 and TRBJ2-7; 7 bases fit TRBD2. After removal of 2 bases from V and 5 bases from J, the junction contained 9 bases not matched to a gene. The germline CDR1 and CDR2 sequences are MRHNA and SNTAGT. The CDR3 is made up of 15 amino acids. Written as DNA, the CDR3 is TGTGCCAGCAGTGACCCTTACGGACTAGTGGACGAGCAGTACTTC. Translation: CASSDPYGLVDEQYF.

The chain combines TRBV29-1 with TRBJ1-5, with D perhaps matching TRBD1 (5 bases). The CDR3 runs to 13 residues. CDR1 is SQVTM, CDR2 ANQGSEA, per germline. V was trimmed by 6 bases and J by 5 bases, leaving 14 bases between them. CDR3 nucleotides: TGCAGCGTAACGGACATGGCCGATCAGCCCCAGCATTTT. Translated: CSVTDMADQPQHF.